The 32 T cell receptor beta chains reported below all come from one sample, sequenced in a study of cytomegalovirus exposure and HLA in healthy donors. The study ran its PCR with 60 Vbeta and 13 Jbeta primers. Data came from immunoSEQ multiplex PCR; TCRdb stores just in-frame clones and leaves some out. The sample shows around 270,000 clones, about 80% of them seen only once. The sample consisted of PBMCs. The source is a girl aged 2 to 9 in good health and CMV-seronegative.

The gene calls are TRBV7-6 and TRBJ1-1; 8 positions match TRBD1. Germline CDR1 and CDR2: SGHVS and FNYEAQ. CDR3 length equals 15 residues. The V segment lost 6 bases and the J segment 6 bases; nucleotides outside the gene matches: 12. CDR3 DNA: TGTGCCAGCAGTTTACGGACAGGGTTAATTGCTGAAGCTTTCTTT. It specifies CASSLRTGLIAEAFF.

V usage is TRBV7-9 and J usage is TRBJ2-1; 7 nucleotides match TRBD2. The germline V gene has CDR1 SEHNR and CDR2 FQNEAQ (reference sequence). The trim removed 7 bases at V and 7 bases at J, leaving 13 bases unmatched. The CDR3 is 15 amino acids. The CDR3 DNA reads TGTGCCAGCACTCCCGGGGAGGGAGCCCTGAATGAGCAGTTCTTC. Amino acid sequence: CASTPGEGALNEQFF.

The V and J genes are TRBV7-3 and TRBJ2-1; 9 bases align to TRBD2. The CDR3 covers 14 residues. The J segment lost 7 bases and the V segment lost 4 bases, leaving 5 bases of the junction unmatched. Germline-derived CDR1 and CDR2 are SGHTA and FQGTGA. The CDR3 protein is CASSSHSGSNEQFF. CDR3 nucleotide sequence: TGTGCCAGCAGCTCACATAGCGGGAGTAATGAGCAGTTCTTC.

The chain recombines TRBV4-1 with TRBJ1-5; D gene ambiguous. The CDR3 is 14 residues long. Between the trimmed V and J ends, which lost 4 bases and 4 bases, there was a span of 11 bases. In germline, CDR1 is MGHRA, CDR2 YSYEKL. The CDR3 region is CASSPGLLNQPQHF. The CDR3, as DNA: TGCGCCAGCAGCCCAGGACTACTTAATCAGCCCCAGCATTTT.

V gene TRBV6-5 combines with J gene TRBJ2-5; a weak D match, TRBD1 (6 bases). The V end was cut by 2 bases, the J end by 2 bases, with 9 bases between. The length of the CDR3 is 14 residues. Germline V lookup: CDR1 MNHEY, CDR2 SVGAGI. The CDR3 loop reads CASSYRGWQETQYF. Here the CDR3 DNA reads TGTGCCAGCAGTTACAGGGGGTGGCAAGAGACCCAGTACTTC.

This chain connects TRBV28 to TRBJ2-4, with D maybe TRBD2 (6 bases). Trimming left V 6 bases short and J 5 bases short, with 17 bases between. The CDR3 totals 15 residues. Germline loops: CDR1 MDHEN, CDR2 SYDVKM. CDR3 in DNA: TGTGCCAGCAGCCCCCGGGGTGGCGGGGAAAACATTCAGTACTTC. Residues: CASSPRGGGENIQYF.

A remark on this clone: Other DNA sequences in this sample translate to the same CDR3. This CDR3 reads CASSLGTAYGYTF. The DNA for the CDR3 is TGTGCCAGCAGCTTGGGGACAGCCTATGGCTACACCTTC. The rearrangement uses TRBV5-6 and TRBJ1-2, with a tentative D call TRBD1 (6 bases). Germline V gene sequence: CDR1 SGHDT, CDR2 YYEEEE. Deletions cut 0 bases from V and 4 bases from J, with 7 bases between. CDR3 length: 13 amino acids.

This clone appeared a few times. J is TRBJ2-7 and V is TRBV28, with TRBD1 matching over 7 bases. The V gene's germline CDR1 is MDHEN and CDR2 SYDVKM. The J segment lost 7 bases and the V segment lost 6 bases, leaving 12 bases of the junction unmatched. The CDR3 loop spans 14 amino acids. The CDR3 sequence: CASRQGLMWGEQYF. Here the CDR3 DNA reads TGTGCCAGCAGACAGGGGCTGATGTGGGGAGAGCAGTACTTC.

The chain recombines TRBV6-6 with TRBJ1-4; D possibly corresponds to TRBD1 (6 bases). V was shortened by 7 bases and J by 8 bases, with 20 bases between the two germline ends. CDR1 MNHNY and CDR2 SVGAGI come from the germline V gene (reference sequence). CDR3 size: 15 residues. CDR3 residues: CASTERWGLQEKLFF. The CDR3 nucleotides are TGTGCCAGCACCGAACGCTGGGGGCTTCAGGAAAAACTGTTTTTT.

The V call is TRBV7-9, the J call TRBJ2-5; maybe TRBD1 (6 bases). The germline V gene has CDR1 SEHNR and CDR2 FQNEAQ (reference sequence). The CDR3 sequence is 15 residues long. V was trimmed by 6 bases and J by 5 bases, leaving 19 bases between them. Here the CDR3 reads CASRRTVFGRETQYF. The CDR3 DNA reads as TGTGCCAGCAGGAGGACAGTCTTTGGCAGGGAGACCCAGTACTTC.

The chain links TRBV7-9 to TRBJ2-3; TRBD2 matches at 10 bases. V was clipped by 4 bases and J by 1 base; unmatched bases: 14. CDR3 length: 19 residues. CDR1 SEHNR and CDR2 FQNEAQ come from the germline V gene (reference sequence). Here the CDR3 reads CASSWGLAGVGTGTDTQYF. The CDR3 region has the DNA TGTGCCAGCAGCTGGGGTCTAGCGGGAGTTGGGACGGGCACAGATACGCAGTATTTT.

This chain links TRBV27 with TRBJ1-3, with D possibly TRBD1 on 6 matching bases. CDR3 length equals 14 residues. Trimming cost V 5 bases and J 4 bases, with 12 bases left between them. CDR1 is MNHEY, CDR2 SMNVEV, per germline (reference sequence). For the CDR3, the DNA is TGTGCCAGCAGTCCACAGGGAGCGGGAAACACCATATATTTT. The encoded protein is CASSPQGAGNTIYF.

This chain links TRBV5-1 with TRBJ1-6; possibly TRBD1 for D (5 bases). This CDR3 region has 17 residues. Trimming shortened V by 2 bases and J by 12 bases, and 24 bases separated the two germline ends. Germline loops: CDR1 SGHRS, CDR2 YFSETQ. CDR3 nucleotides: TGCGCCAGCAGCTTAGTCGGTTTGAGCATCAGGGAGGGACCCCTCCACTTT. Protein sequence: CASSLVGLSIREGPLHF.

This sequence joins TRBV27 and TRBJ2-5, with 15 bases lining up with TRBD2. The J call may be mistaken, given a closer DNA end match to TRBJ2-7. Germline values: CDR1 MNHEY, CDR2 SMNVEV (reference sequence). The CDR3 runs 17 residues. CDR3 sequence: CASRMGLAGGGSYEQYF. For the CDR3, the DNA is TGTGCCAGCAGGATGGGACTAGCGGGAGGAGGCTCCTACGAGCAGTACTTC.

This rearrangement joins TRBV6-6 to TRBJ2-2; 11 bases are shared with TRBD1. Per the germline V gene, CDR1 is MNHNY and CDR2 is SVGAGI (reference sequence). The CDR3 runs to 14 residues. The trim removed 6 bases at V and 9 bases at J, leaving 6 bases unmatched. The CDR3 protein is CASRWDRGIRELFF. CDR3 nucleotides: TGTGCCAGCAGATGGGACAGGGGGATTAGGGAGCTGTTTTTT.

V gene TRBV27 combines with J gene TRBJ2-2; TRBD1 might be the D (6 bases). The CDR3 sequence is 15 residues long. V was pared by 6 bases and J by 2 bases, with 13 bases between. Germline V lookup: CDR1 MNHEY, CDR2 SMNVEV (reference sequence). Written as DNA, the CDR3 is TGTGCCAGCAGGATCACAGGGTATAACACCGGGGAGCTGTTTTTT. Translation: CASRITGYNTGELFF.

This clone was detected only once. The chain uses TRBV4-1 and TRBJ1-6, with 8 bases that match TRBD1. The J segment lost 6 bases and the V segment lost 1 base, leaving 5 bases of the junction unmatched. Germline V gene data show CDR1 as MGHRA and CDR2 as YSYEKL. The CDR3 contains 16 residues. In DNA form, the CDR3 reads TGCGCCAGCAGCCAAGGCCCAGGGGGCAGTAATTCACCCCTCCACTTT. This translates into CASSQGPGGSNSPLHF.

The count of this clone is one. The chain uses TRBV5-1 and TRBJ2-3, with D possibly matching TRBD2 (5 bases). CDR1 is SGHRS and CDR2 is YFSETQ in the germline V gene. Trimming removed 2 bases at V and 5 bases at J, with 9 bases between. The CDR3 is 13 amino acids. The CDR3 nucleotides are TGCGCCAGCAGCTTCGAGGGCGAAGATACGCAGTATTTT. Protein sequence: CASSFEGEDTQYF.

The rearrangement joins TRBV11-1 to TRBJ2-7; 7 bases line up with TRBD1. J gave up 2 bases and V 2 bases, and 12 bases lay outside the gene matches. The length of the CDR3 is 17 residues. Germline V gives CDR1 SGHAT, CDR2 FQDESV (reference sequence). The CDR3 here is CASSLNGWGGTAYEQYF. For the CDR3, the DNA is TGTGCCAGCAGCTTAAATGGATGGGGTGGGACAGCCTACGAGCAGTACTTC. Looking up the rest from reference TRBV11-1 and TRBJ2-7 gives the full variable domain: EAEVAQSPRYKITEKSQAVAFWCDPISGHATLYWYRQILGQGPELLVQFQDESVVDDSQLPKDRFSAERLKGVDSTLKIQPAELGDSAMYLCASSLNGWGGTAYEQYFGPGTRLTVT.

The chain joins TRBV2 to TRBJ2-5, with D unresolved. The CDR3 spans 13 residues. Germline V gives CDR1 SNHLY, CDR2 FYNNEI. V gave up 7 bases and J gave up 0 bases, with 9 bases separating them. The CDR3 sequence: CASNQENQETQYF. CDR3 DNA: TGTGCCAGCAATCAGGAAAACCAAGAGACCCAGTACTTC.

The rearrangement links TRBV10-3 to TRBJ2-7, with TRBD2 as a possible D gene (5 bases). V dropped 3 bases and J dropped 0 bases, with 6 bases sitting between them. The CDR3 sequence is 13 residues long. CDR1 and CDR2 from the germline V gene are ENHRY and SYGVKD. The CDR3 DNA reads TGTGCCATCAGTGAAACTAGCTCCTACGAGCAGTACTTC. This encodes CAISETSSYEQYF.

This chain connects TRBV7-6 to TRBJ2-1, with D uncertain. From germline, CDR1 is SGHVS and CDR2 FNYEAQ. The CDR3 is 14 amino acids. V was pared by 3 bases and J by 6 bases, with 12 bases between. The CDR3 DNA is TGTGCCAGCAGCTTTAGCAGACTCGGCAATGAGCAGTTCTTC. Protein sequence: CASSFSRLGNEQFF.

This chain links TRBV7-8 with TRBJ2-1; D remains ambiguous. CDR3 length: 12 residues. Trimming removed 1 base from V and 6 bases from J, with 4 bases in between. CDR1 and CDR2 from the germline V gene are SGHVS and FQNEAQ. In DNA form, the CDR3 reads TGTGCCAGCAGCTTAGGGGCCAATGAGCAGTTCTTC. Residues: CASSLGANEQFF.

The genes are TRBV7-6 and TRBJ2-5, with TRBD2 identical over 10 bases. V shed 1 base and J 5 bases; nucleotides not matched to a gene: 10. The CDR3 runs to 17 residues. The germline gives CDR1 SGHVS, CDR2 FNYEAQ. The CDR3 coding sequence is TGTGCCAGCAGCTTAGAAGCGGGAGGGCCGGAGTCGGAGACCCAGTACTTC. Residues: CASSLEAGGPESETQYF.

V gene TRBV28 combines with J gene TRBJ2-1, with D perhaps TRBD1 (5 bases). The CDR3 consists of 16 residues. The ends were cut back, 5 bases at V and 4 bases at J, with 18 bases in the middle. Germline V gene sequence: CDR1 MDHEN, CDR2 SYDVKM. CDR3 in DNA: TGTGCCAGCAGTCCCCTCGACGTTAGGGGATACAATGAGCAGTTCTTC. Translation gives CASSPLDVRGYNEQFF.

The rearrangement joins TRBV14 to TRBJ1-1, with TRBD1 matching over 8 bases. CDR1 is SGHDN and CDR2 is FVKESK in the germline V gene. J was trimmed by 0 bases and V by 2 bases; bases with no gene match: 14. The CDR3 covers 19 residues. The CDR3 protein is CASSQPTVRDRGLNTEAFF. In nucleotides, the CDR3 is TGTGCCAGCAGCCAACCTACGGTCCGAGACAGGGGTTTGAACACTGAAGCTTTCTTT.

This clone was detected only once. This chain uses TRBV30 with TRBJ2-7; TRBD2 aligns across 11 bases. Germline lookup yields CDR1 GTSNPN and CDR2 SVGIG (reference sequence). This CDR3 has 14 residues. The trim removed 2 bases at V and 4 bases at J, leaving 4 bases unmatched. The CDR3 region is CAWSRLAGLYEQYF. The DNA of the CDR3 is TGTGCCTGGAGTCGACTAGCGGGGTTATACGAGCAGTACTTC.

The rearrangement links TRBV30 to TRBJ2-7; D uncertain. V was clipped by 4 bases and J by 6 bases, with 13 bases between them. This CDR3 contains 12 residues. Germline V gives CDR1 GTSNPN, CDR2 SVGIG (reference sequence). CDR3 protein: CAWTNGEAEQYF. The DNA for the CDR3 is TGTGCCTGGACCAACGGAGAGGCCGAGCAGTACTTC.

This clone turned up a few times. The chain recombines TRBV5-1 with TRBJ2-3; 14 nucleotides match TRBD2. This CDR3 region has 18 residues. With 0 bases clipped from V and 6 bases from J, the junction kept 9 bases outside the gene matches. Germline-derived CDR1 and CDR2 are SGHRS and YFSETQ. CDR3 sequence (DNA): TGCGCCAGCAGCTTGGGCACGAGGACTAGCGGGGGGCCCGATACGCAGTATTTT. This translates into CASSLGTRTSGGPDTQYF.

This chain uses TRBV28 with TRBJ1-6; TRBD1 matches at 7 bases. Unmatched junction bases numbered 14, after V lost 6 bases and J lost 0 bases. This CDR3 is 19 amino acids long. From germline, CDR1 is MDHEN and CDR2 SYDVKM. The CDR3 loop is CASRKPRQGRGSYNSPLHF. In DNA form, the CDR3 reads TGTGCCAGCAGGAAACCAAGACAGGGCCGGGGCTCCTATAATTCACCCCTCCACTTT.

The CDR3 here is CASSQPRDRIYGYTF. Here the CDR3 DNA reads TGTGCCAGCAGCCAACCTCGGGACAGGATCTATGGCTACACCTTC. V and J are TRBV28 and TRBJ1-2, with 8 bases matching TRBD1. CDR3 length: 15 amino acids. After removal of 6 bases from V and 4 bases from J, the junction contained 10 bases not matched to a gene. The germline gives CDR1 MDHEN, CDR2 SYDVKM.

This clone was found a few times. The V call is TRBV10-3, the J call TRBJ2-7, with TRBD2 matching 7 bases. V lost 4 bases to trimming and J lost 2 bases; unmatched junction nucleotides: 5. The CDR3 contains 14 residues. Germline loops: CDR1 ENHRY, CDR2 SYGVKD. CDR3 in DNA: TGTGCCATCAGTGTCGGGGGGATTACCTACGAGCAGTACTTC. This codes for CAISVGGITYEQYF.